The 27 T cell receptor beta chains below were found in one sample sequenced in a study of cytomegalovirus exposure and HLA in healthy donors. PCR employed 60 Vbeta and 13 Jbeta primers. The table came from immunoSEQ multiplex PCR; TCRdb's copy has only in-frame clones and leaves some out. Of approximately 100,000 clones in the sample, roughly three quarters were seen once. The sequenced sample was PBMCs. These receptors were obtained from a woman aged 18-29 years in good health and CMV-seropositive.

The V and J genes are TRBV10-1 and TRBJ2-5; 7 bases are a match to TRBD2. The CDR3 covers 13 residues. Trimming at V came to 4 bases and at J to 4 bases, leaving 3 bases not matched to a gene. CDR1 WNHNN and CDR2 SYGVQD come from the germline V gene (reference sequence). CDR3 nucleotide sequence: TGCGCCAGCAGTGTGCTAGCGGCAGAGACCCAGTACTTC. Translation: CASSVLAAETQYF.

The chain combines TRBV27 with TRBJ2-3, with 12 positions matching TRBD2. The CDR3 contains 18 residues. Germline V gives CDR1 MNHEY, CDR2 SMNVEV (reference sequence). Trimming removed 2 bases from V and 0 bases from J; junction bases left unmatched: 6. Here the CDR3 DNA reads TGTGCCAGCAGTTTACGAGGACTAGCGGGAACTAGCACAGATACGCAGTATTTT. Translation gives CASSLRGLAGTSTDTQYF.

The CDR3 DNA is TGTGCCAGCAGCCGAACTAGCTTTAGCTCCTACGAGCAGTACTTC. This sequence encodes CASSRTSFSSYEQYF. The V call is TRBV6-5, the J call TRBJ2-7; the D gene is possibly TRBD2 (6 bases). Trimming took 6 bases from V and 0 from J, leaving 15 bases between them. This CDR3 has 15 amino acids. Germline CDR1 and CDR2: MNHEY and SVGAGI.

The chain has TRBV20-1 and TRBJ2-5; TRBD2 is a possible D gene (5 bases). The V end was cut by 1 base, the J end by 5 bases, with 5 bases between. There are 11 residues in the CDR3. CDR1 and CDR2 (germline): DFQATT, SNEGSKA (reference sequence). CDR3 sequence: CSARAGETQYF. The CDR3 DNA sequence: TGCAGTGCTAGAGCGGGGGAGACCCAGTACTTC.

The chain has TRBV6-6 and TRBJ2-5; no definite D call. The germline CDR1 and CDR2 sequences are MNHNY and SVGAGI (reference sequence). The CDR3 is made up of 14 amino acids. With 0 bases removed from V and 4 bases from J, the gap between germline ends came to 9 bases. CDR3 sequence (DNA): TGTGCCAGCAGTTACTCGACCAGGTTAGAGACCCAGTACTTC. Protein: CASSYSTRLETQYF.

This clone was found once. The genes are TRBV5-1 and TRBJ2-5, with TRBD2 matching 10 bases. Germline V gene lookup returns CDR1 SGHRS and CDR2 YFSETQ. With 4 bases clipped from V and 5 bases from J, the junction kept 5 bases outside the gene matches. The CDR3 spans 14 residues. Here the CDR3 DNA reads TGCGCCAGCAGCCTAGCGGGGGTGGAGGAGACCCAGTACTTC. Encoded protein: CASSLAGVEETQYF.

The chain links TRBV5-6 to TRBJ1-2, with D possibly matching TRBD1 (6 bases). Germline V CDR1 and CDR2: SGHDT, YYEEEE. The CDR3 has 15 residues. V was trimmed by 4 bases and J by 6 bases, leaving 19 bases between them. The CDR3 DNA sequence: TGTGCCAGCAGCCTTTTGAGCGCAGGGGAGCATGGCTACACCTTC. Its protein product is CASSLLSAGEHGYTF.

This chain uses TRBV6-5 with TRBJ2-7; no definite D call. In germline, CDR1 is MNHEY, CDR2 SVGAGI. The CDR3 contains 15 residues. Between the trimmed V and J ends, which lost 3 bases and 2 bases, there was a span of 14 bases. CDR3 nucleotides: TGTGCCAGCAGTTATTCCCCCGTCGGTCCCTACGAGCAGTACTTC. This encodes CASSYSPVGPYEQYF.

This chain connects TRBV5-1 to TRBJ2-1; 8 bases are shared with TRBD2. V was pared by 1 base and J by 2 bases, with 5 bases of the junction left unmatched. Germline CDR1 and CDR2: SGHRS and YFSETQ. This CDR3 comprises 16 residues. Here the CDR3 DNA reads TGCGCCAGCAGCTTGCAGGAACTAGCGGCCTACAATGAGCAGTTCTTC. Encoded protein: CASSLQELAAYNEQFF.

The CDR3 spells CASSLNYLAGAIENTGELFF. DNA for the CDR3: TGTGCCAGCAGTTTAAACTACCTAGCGGGGGCTATTGAGAACACCGGGGAGCTGTTTTTT. J is TRBJ2-2 and V is TRBV27; TRBD2 matches 10 bases. V shed 2 bases, J shed 1 base, and the junction held 13 bases outside the gene matches. This CDR3 is built from 20 residues. Per the germline V gene, CDR1 is MNHEY and CDR2 is SMNVEV (reference sequence).

The chain couples TRBV5-4 to TRBJ1-1; a weak D match, TRBD1 (5 bases). With 5 bases removed from V and 0 bases from J, the gap between germline ends came to 14 bases. Per the germline V gene, CDR1 is SGHNT and CDR2 is YYREEE (reference sequence). The CDR3 is made up of 15 amino acids. CDR3 sequence: CASSSQTGLNTEAFF. CDR3 sequence (DNA): TGTGCCAGCAGTTCACAAACAGGCCTGAACACTGAAGCTTTCTTT.

The chain has TRBV4-2 and TRBJ2-3, with 8 positions matching TRBD2. The CDR3 consists of 18 residues. The junction had 11 bases not matched to a gene; V was cut back by 3 bases and J by 0 bases. The V gene's germline CDR1 is LGHNA and CDR2 YNFKEQ. The CDR3 loop reads CASSQGLEPPLSTDTQYF. CDR3 nucleotides: TGTGCCAGCAGCCAGGGACTAGAGCCCCCCCTTAGCACAGATACGCAGTATTTT.

The J gene is TRBJ2-1, the V gene TRBV19; 9 bases align to TRBD2. The J segment lost 6 bases and the V segment lost 6 bases, leaving 9 bases of the junction unmatched. CDR1 is LNHDA and CDR2 is SQIVND in the germline V gene (reference sequence). This CDR3 comprises 15 residues. As DNA, the CDR3 is TGTGCCAGTAGGCGCCGGGGAGCGGGGGGCAATGAGCAGTTCTTC. Translated: CASRRRGAGGNEQFF.

The genes are TRBV7-2 and TRBJ2-1; the match to TRBD1 covers 7 bases. Germline V gene sequence: CDR1 SGHTA, CDR2 FQGNSA. CDR3 length: 15 amino acids. J gave up 7 bases and V 3 bases, and 9 bases lay outside the gene matches. CDR3 nucleotides: TGTGCCAGCAGCTTCCTACCGGGACAGATTAATGAGCAGTTCTTC. It translates to CASSFLPGQINEQFF.

There are many counts of this clone. The gene calls are TRBV6-5 and TRBJ1-1, with 8 bases lining up with TRBD1. Trimming at V came to 6 bases and at J to 6 bases, leaving 9 bases not matched to a gene. This CDR3 region has 14 residues. Germline CDR1 reads MNHEY; CDR2 reads SVGAGI. Here the CDR3 reads CASSSGQGRAEAFF. CDR3 nucleotides: TGTGCCAGCAGCTCAGGACAGGGTAGGGCTGAAGCTTTCTTT.

The chain employs TRBV2 and TRBJ2-7, with TRBD1 identical over 9 bases. Germline-derived CDR1 and CDR2 are SNHLY and FYNNEI. The V segment lost 6 bases and the J segment 0 bases; nucleotides outside the gene matches: 6. The CDR3 is 15 amino acids. DNA for the CDR3: TGTGCCAGCAGGGGGGGGACAGGGCTCTCCTACGAGCAGTACTTC. Amino acids: CASRGGTGLSYEQYF.

This clone was detected only once. The chain is built from TRBV30 and TRBJ2-5; 7 nucleotides align to TRBD2. Germline V gene lookup returns CDR1 GTSNPN and CDR2 SVGIG (reference sequence). The trim removed 3 bases at V and 5 bases at J, leaving 0 bases unmatched. CDR3 size: 11 residues. In DNA form, the CDR3 reads TGTGCCTGGAGCGGGGGGGAGACCCAGTACTTC. It translates to CAWSGGETQYF. The full variable domain, with the rest looked up from reference TRBV30 and TRBJ2-5, is SQTIHQWPATLVQPVGSPLSLECTVEGTSNPNLYWYRQAAGRGLQLLFYSVGIGQISSEVPQNLSASRPQDRQFILSSKKLLLSDSGFYLCAWSGGETQYFGPGTRLLVL.

The rearrangement joins TRBV7-8 to TRBJ2-5; the D gene is possibly TRBD1 (6 bases). Germline V gene data show CDR1 as SGHVS and CDR2 as FQNEAQ. Trimming shortened V by 4 bases and J by 3 bases, and 12 bases separated the two germline ends. CDR3 length: 14 residues. CDR3 DNA sequence: TGTGCCAGCAGCTCGAAGGACAGCAAAGAGACCCAGTACTTC. Residues: CASSSKDSKETQYF. Full variable domain (missing parts from reference TRBV7-8 and TRBJ2-5): GAGVSQSPRYKVAKRGQDVALRCDPISGHVSLFWYQQALGQGPEFLTYFQNEAQLDKSGLPSDRFFAERPEGSVSTLKIQRTQQEDSAVYLCASSSKDSKETQYFGPGTRLLVL.

This clone appeared a single time. The chain employs TRBV7-9 and TRBJ2-3, with TRBD2 as a possible D gene (5 bases). V lost 0 bases to trimming and J lost 1 base, with 5 bases between them. The germline V gene encodes CDR1 SEHNR and CDR2 FQNEAQ (reference sequence). The CDR3 spans 14 residues. The CDR3: CASSLAGGTDTQYF. CDR3 in DNA: TGTGCCAGCAGCTTAGCGGGAGGCACAGATACGCAGTATTTT.

V usage is TRBV7-9 and J usage is TRBJ2-7, with TRBD1 as a possible D gene (6 bases). Trimming cost V 7 bases and J 3 bases, with 19 bases left between them. Germline V gives CDR1 SEHNR, CDR2 FQNEAQ (reference sequence). The CDR3 sequence is 15 residues long. The CDR3 is CASTYPSGEGYEQYF. The DNA of the CDR3 is TGTGCCAGCACTTACCCTTCAGGGGAAGGCTACGAGCAGTACTTC.

The V gene is TRBV19, the J gene TRBJ2-7; 10 bases map to TRBD2. The J segment lost 3 bases and the V segment lost 4 bases, leaving 6 bases of the junction unmatched. Per germline, CDR1 LNHDA and CDR2 SQIVND (reference sequence). This CDR3 has 15 residues. CDR3 region: CASSTWTSGRYEQYF. CDR3 nucleotides: TGTGCCAGTAGTACATGGACTAGCGGTCGCTACGAGCAGTACTTC.

Written as DNA, the CDR3 is TGTGCCAGCAGTGCGGGGGGGCCTTTTAGCACAGATACGCAGTATTTT. Residues: CASSAGGPFSTDTQYF. The genes are TRBV6-1 and TRBJ2-3; 8 nucleotides agree with TRBD2. The ends lost 4 bases at V and 0 bases at J; junction bases unmatched: 6. This CDR3 spans 16 amino acids. Germline CDR1 MNHNS, CDR2 SASEGT.

DNA of the CDR3: TGTGCCAGCAGCTTAGGTCGGCGGGAGCGGGGCGGGGAGCTGTTTTTT. Its translation: CASSLGRRERGGELFF. The chain combines TRBV7-2 with TRBJ2-2; 7 bases match TRBD2. Germline CDR1 SGHTA, CDR2 FQGNSA. After removal of 1 base from V and 7 bases from J, the junction contained 9 bases not matched to a gene. The CDR3 has 16 residues.

V and J are TRBV5-1 and TRBJ2-7; 10 bases line up with TRBD2. After removal of 4 bases from V and 7 bases from J, the junction contained 11 bases not matched to a gene. This CDR3 is built from 15 residues. Per germline, CDR1 SGHRS and CDR2 YFSETQ. The CDR3 DNA sequence: TGCGCCAGCAGCCGTTGGGTAGCGGGGGGAGGTGAGCAGTACTTC. Translated: CASSRWVAGGGEQYF. Full variable domain (rest looked up from reference TRBV5-1 and TRBJ2-7): KAGVTQTPRYLIKTRGQQVTLSCSPISGHRSVSWYQQTPGQGLQFLFEYFSETQRNKGNFPGRFSGRQFSNSRSEMNVSTLELGDSALYLCASSRWVAGGGEQYFGPGTRLTVT.

J is TRBJ2-7 and V is TRBV9; TRBD2 matches at 9 bases. Germline lookup yields CDR1 SGDLS and CDR2 YYNGEE. V was pared by 4 bases and J by 2 bases, with 7 bases of the junction left unmatched. The CDR3 runs 15 residues. The CDR3 DNA follows: TGTGCCAGCAGCACCCGCCCTAGCGGGACCTACGAGCAGTACTTC. It encodes CASSTRPSGTYEQYF.

This chain connects TRBV10-2 to TRBJ2-2, with unresolved D. Looked up from germline, CDR1 is WSHSY and CDR2 is SAAADI. This CDR3 has 12 residues. V was pared by 3 bases and J by 7 bases, with 6 bases between. CDR3 residues: CASSDLNGELFF. The CDR3 nucleotides are TGCGCCAGCAGTGACCTAAACGGGGAGCTGTTTTTT.

This clone was found a few times. The gene calls are TRBV4-2 and TRBJ1-5; D is possibly TRBD1 (5 bases). The CDR3 extends over 18 amino acids. Germline CDR1 is LGHNA and CDR2 is YNFKEQ. The V gene lost 1 base and the J gene lost 0 bases, with 16 bases spanning the gap. The CDR3 sequence: CASSQGGAGEYSNQPQHF. In DNA, the CDR3 is TGTGCCAGCAGCCAAGGAGGGGCGGGGGAATATAGCAATCAGCCCCAGCATTTT.